The 8 T cell receptor beta chains reported below all come from one sample, sequenced in a study of shared clonotypes between healthy human individuals. Profiling relied on immunoSEQ multiplex PCR, and the TCRdb table lists in-frame clones only, not all of them. Of about 1.4 million clones detected, approximately 97% appear once; the ten largest clones hold roughly 1.1%. The sample consisted of naive CD4+ T cells sorted from blood. The sample's subset: CD45RA+ positively selected. Source of these receptors: a man aged 25-45 years in good health.

The rearrangement uses TRBV7-3 and TRBJ2-7; the D call may be TRBD1 or TRBD2 (6 bases each). The CDR3 contains 15 residues. CDR1 is SGHTA and CDR2 is FQGTGA in the germline V gene. Trimming stripped 5 bases from V and 3 bases from J, with 17 bases between. CDR3 nucleotides: TGTGCCAGCAGCGGGGGCAACGGGAGCTACTACGAGCAGTACTTC. The encoded protein is CASSGGNGSYYEQYF.

This chain joins TRBV11-2 and TRBJ2-7; D ambiguous. Trimming shortened V by 5 bases and J by 2 bases, and 13 bases separated the two germline ends. Germline V CDR1 and CDR2: SGHAT, FQNNGV. CDR3 length equals 14 residues. CDR3: CASSSAGRPYEQYF. The CDR3 DNA reads as TGTGCCAGCAGCAGTGCTGGACGGCCCTACGAGCAGTACTTC.

V is TRBV5-6 and J is TRBJ1-4; D gene ambiguous. The germline CDR1 and CDR2 sequences are SGHDT and YYEEEE. Trimming left V 2 bases short and J 0 bases short, with 8 bases between. The CDR3 consists of 15 residues. CDR3 loop: CASSFFRATNEKLFF. The CDR3 nucleotides read TGTGCCAGCAGCTTTTTTCGCGCAACTAATGAAAAACTGTTTTTT.

The CDR3 nucleotides are TGTGCCTGGAAAAAAACGGGAGGGACCTACGAGCAGTACTTC. Translated, it gives CAWKKTGGTYEQYF. V gene TRBV30 combines with J gene TRBJ2-7, with 8 positions matching TRBD2. V was pared by 4 bases and J by 2 bases, with 7 bases of the junction left unmatched. This CDR3 has 14 amino acids. Germline V gives CDR1 GTSNPN, CDR2 SVGIG (reference sequence).

The genes are TRBV9 and TRBJ1-3; the D is unclear. Per germline, CDR1 SGDLS and CDR2 YYNGEE. Trimming removed 1 base from V and 2 bases from J, with 10 bases in between. This CDR3 contains 15 residues. In DNA form, the CDR3 reads TGTGCCAGCAGCGTACTGGGTGCGGCTGGAAACACCATATATTTT. It codes for CASSVLGAAGNTIYF.

The V gene is TRBV7-9, the J gene TRBJ1-1; D gene ambiguous. Looked up from germline, CDR1 is SEHNR and CDR2 is FQNEAQ (reference sequence). Trimming removed 0 bases at V and 1 base at J, with 15 bases between. The CDR3 is 17 amino acids. CDR3 sequence (DNA): TGTGCCAGCAGCTTAGCACTCGTAGGCGGGAAGAACACTGAAGCTTTCTTT. It codes for CASSLALVGGKNTEAFF.

This chain uses TRBV19 with TRBJ2-7; tentatively, D is TRBD1 (6 bases). With 10 bases removed from V and 3 bases from J, the gap between germline ends came to 10 bases. The V gene's germline CDR1 is LNHDA and CDR2 SQIVND (reference sequence). The CDR3 contains 11 residues. CDR3 sequence reads: CATSQGYEQYF. The CDR3 bases are TGTGCCACCTCACAGGGCTACGAGCAGTACTTC.

The J gene is TRBJ2-2, the V gene TRBV5-4; no reliable D call. CDR3 length: 15 amino acids. Trimming removed 4 bases at V and 3 bases at J, with 13 bases between. Per the germline V gene, CDR1 is SGHNT and CDR2 is YYREEE (reference sequence). In DNA, the CDR3 is TGTGCCAGCAGCCCCAGTTGGTACGACACCGGGGAGCTGTTTTTT. Its translation is CASSPSWYDTGELFF.